This note documents a single T cell receptor (beta chain) sequence. This entry belongs to a study of graft-versus-host responses after intestinal transplantation. Looked up from germline, CDR1 is SGHDN and CDR2 is FVKESK. After removal of 2 bases from V and 2 bases from J, the junction contained 9 bases not matched to a gene. This CDR3 is 17 amino acids long. Only in-frame clones appear in the TCRdb table, and some are missing; sequencing was by immunoSEQ multiplex PCR. The sample includes roughly 40,000 clones, more than 80% seen only once; the top ten take under 2.5%. V and J are TRBV14 and TRBJ1-1; 9 bases align to TRBD1. The sample here was PBMCs, taken 300 to 330 days after intestinal transplant. The source of this sequence is a human patient who received an intestinal transplant, so some T cells may come from the graft donor. CDR3 in amino acids: CASSQTGGSGINTEAFF. The CDR3 nucleotides are TGTGCCAGCAGCCAAACAGGGGGCTCTGGGATCAACACTGAAGCTTTCTTT.